This T cell receptor beta chain was sequenced in a study of blood T cell repertoires in COVID-19. Study-wide context: The United States, Italy and Spain supplied acute and convalescent COVID-19 samples. In each case, the material was cDNA or gDNA derived from T cells, B-cell-depleted T cells, or PBMCs.

The CDR3 extends over 16 amino acids. From germline, CDR1 is KGHDR and CDR2 SFDVKD. J was trimmed by 3 bases and V by 3 bases; bases with no gene match: 6. Authors' processing steps: Reference gene primer amplification yielded estimated nucleated cell counts. Libraries were prepared by immunoSEQ multiplex PCR; TCRdb keeps only in-frame clonotypes and omits some of them. V and J calls and clone size follow that table, whereas D and trimming were derived from the DNA. The data contain approximately 15,000 clones, around 88% of them singletons. The V and J genes are TRBV24-1 and TRBJ2-7; 11 positions match TRBD1. This sequence originates from a human donor with active COVID-19. The donor label of this sample is uncertain. The specimen was peripheral blood. The CDR3 nucleotides read TGTGCCACCAGTGATGCCGGGACAGGGGGTGTCTACGAGCAGTACTTC. This sequence encodes CATSDAGTGGVYEQYF.